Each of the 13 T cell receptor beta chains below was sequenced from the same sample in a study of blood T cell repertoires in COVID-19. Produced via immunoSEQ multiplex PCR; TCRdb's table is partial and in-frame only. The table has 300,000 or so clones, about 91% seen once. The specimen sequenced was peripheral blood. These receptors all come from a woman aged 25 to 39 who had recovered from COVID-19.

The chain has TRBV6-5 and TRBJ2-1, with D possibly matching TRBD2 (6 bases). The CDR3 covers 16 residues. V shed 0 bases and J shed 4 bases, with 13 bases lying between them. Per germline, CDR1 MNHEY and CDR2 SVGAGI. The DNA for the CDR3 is TGTGCCAGCAGTTACTCGACGCGGGGATCTTACAATGAGCAGTTCTTC. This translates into CASSYSTRGSYNEQFF.

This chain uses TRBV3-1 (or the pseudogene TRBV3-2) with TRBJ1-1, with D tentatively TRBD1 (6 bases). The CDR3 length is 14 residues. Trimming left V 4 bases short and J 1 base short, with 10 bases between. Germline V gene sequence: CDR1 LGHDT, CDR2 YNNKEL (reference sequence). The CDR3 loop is CASSRGQANTEAFF. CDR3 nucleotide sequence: TGTGCCAGCAGCCGGGGGCAGGCGAACACTGAAGCTTTCTTT.

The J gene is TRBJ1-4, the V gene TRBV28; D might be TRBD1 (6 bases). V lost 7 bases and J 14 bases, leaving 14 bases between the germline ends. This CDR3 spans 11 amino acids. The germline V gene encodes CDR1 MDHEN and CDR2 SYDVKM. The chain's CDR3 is CASTEGVRLFF. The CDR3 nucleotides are TGTGCCAGCACCGAGGGGGTTAGGCTGTTTTTT.

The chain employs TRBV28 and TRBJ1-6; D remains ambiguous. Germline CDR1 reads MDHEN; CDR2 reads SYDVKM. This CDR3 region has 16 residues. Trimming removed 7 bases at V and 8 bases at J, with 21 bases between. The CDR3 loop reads CASTLYLDQEDSPLHF. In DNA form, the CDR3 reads TGTGCCAGCACCCTGTATCTGGACCAGGAGGATTCACCCCTCCACTTT.

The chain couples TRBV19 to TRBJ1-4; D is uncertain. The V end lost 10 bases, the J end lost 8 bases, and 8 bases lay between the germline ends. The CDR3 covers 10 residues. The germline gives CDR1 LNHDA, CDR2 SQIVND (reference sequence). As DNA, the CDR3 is TGTGCCACCTCGAGGGAAAAACTGTTTTTT. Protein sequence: CATSREKLFF.

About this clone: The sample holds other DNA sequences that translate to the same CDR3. CDR3 nucleotides: TGTGCCTGGAGTGTACTCAATGAGCAGTTCTTC. Translated: CAWSVLNEQFF. The rearrangement joins TRBV30 to TRBJ2-1; D gene ambiguous. The CDR3 runs 11 residues. The V gene's germline CDR1 is GTSNPN and CDR2 SVGIG (reference sequence). Trimming cost V 0 bases and J 6 bases, with 3 bases left between them.

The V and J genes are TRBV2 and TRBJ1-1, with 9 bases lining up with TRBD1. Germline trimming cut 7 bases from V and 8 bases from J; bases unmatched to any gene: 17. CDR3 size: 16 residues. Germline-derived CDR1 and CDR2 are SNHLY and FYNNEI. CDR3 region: CASMAIRTGARGEAFF. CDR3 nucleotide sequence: TGTGCCAGCATGGCAATTAGGACAGGGGCTAGGGGCGAAGCTTTCTTT.

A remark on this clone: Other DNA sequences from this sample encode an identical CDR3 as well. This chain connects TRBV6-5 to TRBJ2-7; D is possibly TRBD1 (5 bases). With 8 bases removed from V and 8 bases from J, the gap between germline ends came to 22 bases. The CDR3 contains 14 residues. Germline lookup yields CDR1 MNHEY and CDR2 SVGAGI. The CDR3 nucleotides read TGTGCCAGCCACCAGACAGTCCCGAAGGAGAAGCAGTACTTC. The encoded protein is CASHQTVPKEKQYF.

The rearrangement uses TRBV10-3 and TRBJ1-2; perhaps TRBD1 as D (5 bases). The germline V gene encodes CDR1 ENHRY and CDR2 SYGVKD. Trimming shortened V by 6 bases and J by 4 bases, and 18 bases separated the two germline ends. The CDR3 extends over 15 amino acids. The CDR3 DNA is TGTGCCATCAGGTCCTTAGCAGGGCCCCTCTATGGCTACACCTTC. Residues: CAIRSLAGPLYGYTF.

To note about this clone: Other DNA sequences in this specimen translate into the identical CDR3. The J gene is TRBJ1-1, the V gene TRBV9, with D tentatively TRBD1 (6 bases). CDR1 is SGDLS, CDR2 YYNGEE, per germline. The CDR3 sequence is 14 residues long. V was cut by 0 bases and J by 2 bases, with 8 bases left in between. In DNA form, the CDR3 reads TGTGCCAGCAGCGTAGTTGGGGGCAACACTGAAGCTTTCTTT. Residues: CASSVVGGNTEAFF.

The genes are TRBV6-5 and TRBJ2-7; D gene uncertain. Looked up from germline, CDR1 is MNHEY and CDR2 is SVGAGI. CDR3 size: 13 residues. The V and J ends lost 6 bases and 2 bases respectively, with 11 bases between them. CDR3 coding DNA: TGTGCCAGCAGCAGCGAGGAGACCTACGAGCAGTACTTC. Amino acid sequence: CASSSEETYEQYF.

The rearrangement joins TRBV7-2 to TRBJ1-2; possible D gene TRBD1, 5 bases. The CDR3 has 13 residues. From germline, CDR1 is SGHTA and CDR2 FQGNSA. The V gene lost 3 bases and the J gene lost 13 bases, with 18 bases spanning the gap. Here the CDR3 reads CASSLGGTERLTF. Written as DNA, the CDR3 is TGTGCCAGCAGCTTGGGTGGGACTGAGCGTCTCACCTTC.

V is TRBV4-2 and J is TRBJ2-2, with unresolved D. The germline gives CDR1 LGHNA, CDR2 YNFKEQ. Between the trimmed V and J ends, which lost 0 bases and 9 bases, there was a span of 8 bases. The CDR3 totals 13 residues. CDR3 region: CASSQDGIRELFF. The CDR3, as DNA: TGTGCCAGCAGCCAAGACGGTATCCGGGAGCTGTTTTTT.